This T cell receptor beta chain stems from a study of cytomegalovirus exposure and HLA in healthy donors. Amplification used 60 Vbeta primers and 13 Jbeta primers. TCRdb's table, derived via immunoSEQ multiplex PCR, lists solely in-frame clones and lacks some. The table shows 250,000 to 300,000 clones, with approximately 84% occurring only once. About this clone itself: Its specificity is not known.

The trim removed 0 bases at V and 6 bases at J, leaving 6 bases unmatched. Germline V CDR1 and CDR2: SGHAT, FQNNGV. The CDR3 totals 17 residues. Study results and caveats: Reports indicated that the classifier achieved high specificity and sensitivity in diagnosing cytomegalovirus status. From TCR beta sequences, most subjects' HLA-A and HLA-B alleles were reportedly predicted accurately.

The TCR was taken from a middle-aged woman in good health and CMV-seropositive. V usage is TRBV11-2 and J usage is TRBJ1-6, with 9 bases fitting TRBD1. Sequencing was carried out using PBMCs. CDR3 region: CASSLDPPGQGNSPLHF. DNA of the CDR3: TGTGCCAGCAGCTTAGATCCACCGGGACAGGGTAATTCACCCCTCCACTTT.